These T cell receptor beta chains were read from a single sample in a study of shared clonotypes between healthy human individuals. The table came from immunoSEQ multiplex PCR; TCRdb's copy has only in-frame clones and leaves some out. The sample holds about 690,000 clones, less than 95% seen once. The sample comprised memory CD8+ T cells from PBMCs. The receptors here all came from a man younger than 35 in good health. Some clones in this sample may be carry-over from other donors' samples. Each CDR3 is given with its conserved first and last residue. Fields, in order: J gene, clone size, V gene, CDR3 length, D gene, CDR3 DNA, CDR3 protein. A D gene is named only where the DNA matches it firmly. Size is omitted from some rows. Given values are once, few, many or a class for expanded clones.

j_call: TRBJ2-1; clone_size: once; v_call: TRBV9; cdr3_length: 16; d_call: .; cdr3_nt: TGTGCCAGCAGCGACAATACAGGGACTCCCTACAATGAGCAGTTCTTC; cdr3_aa: CASSDNTGTPYNEQFF
j_call: TRBJ1-2; clone_size: .; v_call: TRBV6-1; cdr3_length: 15; d_call: .; cdr3_nt: TGTGCCAGCAGTGAAGTTCGACAGCCTGTCTATGGCTACACCTTC; cdr3_aa: CASSEVRQPVYGYTF
j_call: TRBJ2-2; clone_size: .; v_call: TRBV28; cdr3_length: 15; d_call: .; cdr3_nt: TGTGCCAGCAGCCTTCCGTCAGTTTACACCGGGGAGCTGTTTTTT; cdr3_aa: CASSLPSVYTGELFF
j_call: TRBJ2-7; clone_size: .; v_call: TRBV19; cdr3_length: 15; d_call: .; cdr3_nt: TGTGCCAGTAGTATAGACTCGGGGATATCCTACGAGCAGTACTTC; cdr3_aa: CASSIDSGISYEQYF
j_call: TRBJ2-7; clone_size: .; v_call: TRBV7-2; cdr3_length: 15; d_call: .; cdr3_nt: TGTGCCAGCAGCGTAGATGTGCGGGCGGCCTACGAGCAGTACTTC; cdr3_aa: CASSVDVRAAYEQYF
j_call: TRBJ1-1; clone_size: .; v_call: TRBV7-2; cdr3_length: 17; d_call: TRBD1; cdr3_nt: TGTGCCAGCAGCTTAGCGCTAGACAGGGGGGATAACACTGAAGCTTTCTTT; cdr3_aa: CASSLALDRGDNTEAFF
j_call: TRBJ1-2; clone_size: .; v_call: TRBV12-2; cdr3_length: 15; d_call: .; cdr3_nt: TGTGCAAGTCGCTTAGGGACATTGAGATCCTATGGCTACACCTTC; cdr3_aa: CASRLGTLRSYGYTF
j_call: TRBJ2-5; clone_size: .; v_call: TRBV28; cdr3_length: 12; d_call: .; cdr3_nt: TGTGCCAGCAGTTGGTACCAAGAGACCCAGTACTTC; cdr3_aa: CASSWYQETQYF
j_call: TRBJ2-7; clone_size: many; v_call: TRBV19; cdr3_length: 13; d_call: .; cdr3_nt: TGTGCCAGTAGTTTGGACAGTGGCTACGAGCAGTACTTC; cdr3_aa: CASSLDSGYEQYF
j_call: TRBJ2-3; clone_size: .; v_call: TRBV14; cdr3_length: 16; d_call: TRBD1; cdr3_nt: TGTGCCAGCAGCCAATCCTACAGGGGACACACAGATACGCAGTATTTT; cdr3_aa: CASSQSYRGHTDTQYF
j_call: TRBJ1-2; clone_size: .; v_call: TRBV7-8; cdr3_length: 13; d_call: TRBD1; cdr3_nt: TGTGCCAGCGGGACAGGGTATTTCTATGGCTACACCTTC; cdr3_aa: CASGTGYFYGYTF
j_call: TRBJ2-7; clone_size: few; v_call: TRBV7-8; cdr3_length: 14; d_call: .; cdr3_nt: TGTGCCAGCAGCCCCGTTTTCGAGAGATACGAGCAGTACTTC; cdr3_aa: CASSPVFERYEQYF
j_call: TRBJ1-5; clone_size: .; v_call: TRBV6-1; cdr3_length: 15; d_call: .; cdr3_nt: TGTGCCAGCAGTGGACAGGATTATAGCAATCAGCCCCAGCATTTT; cdr3_aa: CASSGQDYSNQPQHF
j_call: TRBJ2-5; clone_size: .; v_call: TRBV7-9; cdr3_length: 14; d_call: .; cdr3_nt: TGTGCCAGCAGCTTAGCATTTCCCCAAGAGACCCAGTACTTC; cdr3_aa: CASSLAFPQETQYF
j_call: TRBJ2-7; clone_size: .; v_call: TRBV4-2; cdr3_length: 13; d_call: .; cdr3_nt: TGTGCCAGCAGCTTTGGGGTCACCTACGAGCAGTACTTC; cdr3_aa: CASSFGVTYEQYF
j_call: TRBJ1-1; clone_size: .; v_call: TRBV21-1; cdr3_length: 11; d_call: .; cdr3_nt: TGTGCCAGCAGGGGGACTTCCCAAGCTTTCTTT; cdr3_aa: CASRGTSQAFF
j_call: TRBJ2-3; clone_size: .; v_call: TRBV28; cdr3_length: 17; d_call: .; cdr3_nt: TGTGCCAGCATAAAGGGTCGTCTTGAATTCAGCACAGATACGCAGTATTTT; cdr3_aa: CASIKGRLEFSTDTQYF
j_call: TRBJ1-1; clone_size: .; v_call: TRBV23-1; cdr3_length: 18; d_call: TRBD1; cdr3_nt: TGCGCCAGCAGTCAATCGGGGACAGGGGGCATCCGGAACACTGAAGCTTTCTTT; cdr3_aa: CASSQSGTGGIRNTEAFF
j_call: TRBJ2-5; clone_size: .; v_call: TRBV7-9; cdr3_length: 15; d_call: TRBD1; cdr3_nt: TGTGCCAGCAGCTTATCGGGACAGGGTATGCAGACCCAGTACTTC; cdr3_aa: CASSLSGQGMQTQYF
j_call: TRBJ2-7; clone_size: .; v_call: TRBV6-5; cdr3_length: 13; d_call: .; cdr3_nt: TGTGCCAGCAGTTACTCGATCGTCCACGAGCAGTACTTC; cdr3_aa: CASSYSIVHEQYF